The rows below give T cell receptor beta chains drawn from one sample of a study of spatial heterogeneity in lung cancer. TCRdb passed the 5' RACE reads through MiXCR, listing each CDR3 protein once. The table lists tens of thousands of distinct CDR3 sequences, roughly 13% of them singletons, with around three fifths in the top ten. Sequences were derived from PBMCs, sampled at surgery. The receptors come from a male donor with early-stage non-small cell lung cancer. CDR3s leave out the opening cysteine and the closing phenylalanine or tryptophan. Where a row states a size, it is once, few, many or the class of an expanded clone; other rows omit it.

v_call cdr3_length clone_size cdr3_aa
TRBV7-8 13 . ASSLMGQGNTEAF
TRBV7-9 10 many ASSSGQETQY
TRBV6-1 12 . ASTSPGGSDTQY
TRBV10-1 11 few ASSESPGETQY
TRBV5-6 15 once ASSLGIVDVANYGYT
TRBV5-4 12 few ASGDGPGSSPLH
TRBV20-1 12 few SALTPVGDQPQH
TRBV7-8 14 few ASSSRLAGPGNTIY
TRBV20-1 13 . SARRTGGFPYEQY
TRBV6-2/TRBV6-3 12 many ASNTPDSTDTQY
TRBV4-2 11 many ASNRGPRDEQF
TRBV10-1 10 . ASKGVGGEQY
TRBV7-3 14 . ASSPRAGPNTGELF
TRBV11-2 12 . ASSSVQGGETQY
TRBV9 11 few ASSEGGPYEQY
TRBV19 11 . ASSTDREGPQH
TRBV2 12 many ASRWTGGSHEQF
TRBV18 13 . ASSPSDSLLGELF
TRBV5-4 13 . ASSLREQGITEAF
TRBV6-4 11 many ASSAGARTEAF
TRBV6-6 13 few ASSYRTSRTGELF
TRBV13 13 many ASSPWPGAGETQY
TRBV20-1 13 . TARDPGQGDTEAF
TRBV9 12 many ASSAGAPNTEAF
TRBV11-2 12 few ASSLVDTTDTQY
TRBV20-1 11 few SASGRSNTEAF
TRBV5-1 13 few ASTFTGGSTYEQY
TRBV29-1 11 many SVEATGGREQY
TRBV12-5 13 few ASGLPGQYNSPLH
TRBV29-1 11 many SVVGSGANVLT
TRBV6-5 9 . ASSSRSEAF
TRBV6-5 12 . ASSPQGPLYGYT
TRBV28 13 few ASSLMAGGTDTQY
TRBV6-9 12 few ASRTPLRGETQY
TRBV7-2 12 few ASSLVPESDTQY
TRBV29-1 11 . SVVGDKSYEQY
TRBV7-2 12 few ASSQGARAYEQY
TRBV4-1 12 few ASSQGHLNTEAF
TRBV19 12 . ASKQGQGAYEQY